This entry describes one TCR beta chain. Its antigen is undetermined. The protocol was immunoSEQ multiplex PCR, while the TCRdb copy is restricted to in-frame clones and leaves out a portion. This repertoire shows roughly 93,000 clones, 80% to 90% found once; its top ten account for roughly 6.5%. This CDR3 has 20 amino acids. V shed 4 bases, J shed 0 bases, and the junction held 13 bases outside the gene matches. Germline V gene sequence: CDR1 LGHDT, CDR2 YNNKEL (reference sequence). The data were obtained in a study of T cell responses to AZD1222 COVID-19 vaccine. General study points: Variant regions that are unmutated are reportedly the target of nearly half of spike-specific TCRs.

The V and J genes are TRBV3-1 (or the pseudogene TRBV3-2) and TRBJ2-1; 12 nucleotides align to TRBD2. The sequence derives from an adult in good health. The sequencing used peripheral blood, collected on day 0 of AZD1222 vaccination. The chain's CDR3 is CASSLMHGLAGTSSYNEQFF. DNA for the CDR3: TGTGCCAGCAGCCTTATGCACGGACTAGCGGGAACAAGCTCCTACAATGAGCAGTTCTTC.